The T cell receptor (beta chain) under discussion was sequenced for a study of cytomegalovirus exposure and HLA in healthy donors. Study observations and caveats: Investigators reported 164 TCR beta chains as tied to cytomegalovirus. Reports showed the classifier diagnosing cytomegalovirus status with high specificity and sensitivity. Testing in vitro showed three CMV-associated chains specific for CMV antigens.

TCRdb's table, derived via immunoSEQ multiplex PCR, lists solely in-frame clones and lacks some. The data hold more than 150,000 clones, with about 80% observed a single time. The trim removed 9 bases at V and 7 bases at J, leaving 9 bases unmatched. The CDR3 is 13 amino acids. Per germline, CDR1 LNHNV and CDR2 YYDKDF (reference sequence). About this clone itself: Its specificity is unknown.

Sequenced material: PBMCs. The chain uses TRBV15 and TRBJ1-1, with 9 bases aligning to TRBD1. The source is a woman aged 18-30 years in good health and CMV-seropositive. CDR3: CATGQGSFNEAFF. Written as DNA, the CDR3 is TGTGCCACAGGACAGGGGAGTTTTAATGAAGCTTTCTTT.